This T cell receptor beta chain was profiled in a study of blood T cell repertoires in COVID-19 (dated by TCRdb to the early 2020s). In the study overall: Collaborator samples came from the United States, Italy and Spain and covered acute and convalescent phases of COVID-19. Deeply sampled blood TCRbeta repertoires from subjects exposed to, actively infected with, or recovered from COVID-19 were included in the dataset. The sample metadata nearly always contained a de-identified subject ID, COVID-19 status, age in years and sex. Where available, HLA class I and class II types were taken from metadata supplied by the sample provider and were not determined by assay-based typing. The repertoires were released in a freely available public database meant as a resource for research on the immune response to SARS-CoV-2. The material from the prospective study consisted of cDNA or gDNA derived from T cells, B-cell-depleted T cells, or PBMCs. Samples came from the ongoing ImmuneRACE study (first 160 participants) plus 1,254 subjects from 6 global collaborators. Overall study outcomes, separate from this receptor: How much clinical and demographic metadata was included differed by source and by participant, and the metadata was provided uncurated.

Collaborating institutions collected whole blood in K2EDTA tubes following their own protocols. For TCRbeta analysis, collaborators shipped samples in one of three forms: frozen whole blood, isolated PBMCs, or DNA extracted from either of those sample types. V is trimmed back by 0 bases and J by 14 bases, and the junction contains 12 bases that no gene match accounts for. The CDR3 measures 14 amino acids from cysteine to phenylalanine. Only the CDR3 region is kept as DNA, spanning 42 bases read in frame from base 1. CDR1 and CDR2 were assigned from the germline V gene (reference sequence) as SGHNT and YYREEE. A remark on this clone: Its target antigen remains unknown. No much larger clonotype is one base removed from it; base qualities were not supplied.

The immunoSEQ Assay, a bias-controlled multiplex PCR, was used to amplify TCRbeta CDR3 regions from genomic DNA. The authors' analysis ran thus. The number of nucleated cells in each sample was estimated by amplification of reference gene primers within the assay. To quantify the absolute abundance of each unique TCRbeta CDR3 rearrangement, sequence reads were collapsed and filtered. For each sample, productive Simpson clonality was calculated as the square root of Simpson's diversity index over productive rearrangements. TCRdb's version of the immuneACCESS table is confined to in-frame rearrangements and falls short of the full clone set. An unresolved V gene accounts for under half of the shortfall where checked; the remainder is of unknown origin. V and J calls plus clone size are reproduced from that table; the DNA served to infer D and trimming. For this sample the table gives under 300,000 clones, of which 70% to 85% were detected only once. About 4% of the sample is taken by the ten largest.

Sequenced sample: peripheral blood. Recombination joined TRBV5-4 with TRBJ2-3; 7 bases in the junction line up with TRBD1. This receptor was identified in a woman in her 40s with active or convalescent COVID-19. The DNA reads TGTGCCAGCAGCTTGGCCGGGACAGCCTTAAGGGCGTATTTT. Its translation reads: CASSLAGTALRAYF. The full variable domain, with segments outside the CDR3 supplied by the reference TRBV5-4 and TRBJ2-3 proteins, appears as ETGVTQSPTHLIKTRGQQVTLRCSSQSGHNTVSWYQQALGQGPQFIFQYYREEENGRGNFPPRFSGLQFPNYSSELNVNALELDDSALYLCASSLAGTALRAYFGPGTRLTVL.